The 25 T cell receptor beta chains presented below share a single source sample, sequenced in a study of cytomegalovirus exposure and HLA in healthy donors. Both 60 Vbeta primers and 13 Jbeta primers went into the PCR. Assay: immunoSEQ multiplex PCR; the TCRdb copy retains only in-frame clones and omits some. The table shows about 120,000 clones, with approximately 86% occurring only once. The sequencing input was PBMCs. The receptors were gathered from a man aged 35 to 55 in good health and CMV-seronegative.

The chain combines TRBV9 with TRBJ1-1; TRBD1 might be the D (5 bases). The germline gives CDR1 SGDLS, CDR2 YYNGEE. The CDR3 is 14 residues long. V shed 0 bases and J shed 4 bases, with 10 bases lying between them. The CDR3 DNA sequence: TGTGCCAGCAGCGTAGAAGGCAGGGTCACTGAAGCTTTCTTT. Its translation: CASSVEGRVTEAFF. The full variable domain, in which reference TRBV9 and TRBJ1-1 provide the parts outside the CDR3, is DSGVTQTPKHLITATGQRVTLRCSPRSGDLSVYWYQQSLDQGLQFLIQYYNGEERAKGNILERFSAQQFPDLHSELNLSSLELGDSALYFCASSVEGRVTEAFFGQGTRLTVV.

CDR3 amino acids: CASEKTGDRGEAFF. The CDR3 DNA sequence: TGTGCCAGCGAGAAGACAGGGGACCGGGGTGAAGCTTTCTTT. The J gene is TRBJ1-1, the V gene TRBV6-4; TRBD1 matches at 8 bases. The V gene end was trimmed by 8 bases and the J gene end by 7 bases; junction bases not matched to a gene: 12. This CDR3 region has 14 residues. Germline V CDR1 and CDR2: MRHNA, SNTAGT.

This chain joins TRBV30 and TRBJ1-2; D gene unclear. Germline V gene lookup returns CDR1 GTSNPN and CDR2 SVGIG (reference sequence). The CDR3 spans 12 residues. V lost 0 bases and J 5 bases, leaving 7 bases between the germline ends. CDR3 sequence (DNA): TGTGCCTGGAGTGTCGGGATGTATGGCTACACCTTC. Translating it yields CAWSVGMYGYTF.

The chain uses TRBV6-6 and TRBJ1-5, with TRBD1 identical over 10 bases. V trimming: 6 bases; J trimming: 2 bases; junction bases outside the gene matches: 1. The V gene's germline CDR1 is MNHNY and CDR2 SVGAGI (reference sequence). The length of the CDR3 is 14 residues. CDR3 sequence: CASRTGGGNQPQHF. The CDR3 DNA reads TGTGCCAGCAGGACAGGGGGCGGCAATCAGCCCCAGCATTTT.

V usage is TRBV4-3 and J usage is TRBJ1-2, with D unclear. Deletions cut 1 base from V and 7 bases from J, with 10 bases between. CDR1 and CDR2 (germline): LGHNA, YSLEER. The CDR3 spans 13 residues. Here the CDR3 reads CASSQGQGFGYTF. Written as DNA, the CDR3 is TGCGCCAGCAGCCAAGGACAAGGTTTTGGCTACACCTTC.

The J gene is TRBJ2-3, the V gene TRBV19, with 12 bases matching TRBD2. Germline loops: CDR1 LNHDA, CDR2 SQIVND (reference sequence). This CDR3 has 13 amino acids. Unmatched junction bases numbered 0, after V lost 10 bases and J lost 1 base. The CDR3 DNA sequence: TGTGCCACTAGCGGGGGGGGCACAGATACGCAGTATTTT. Amino acid sequence: CATSGGGTDTQYF. Full variable domain (rest looked up from reference TRBV19 and TRBJ2-3): DGGITQSPKYLFRKEGQNVTLSCEQNLNHDAMYWYRQDPGQGLRLIYYSQIVNDFQKGDIAEGYSVSREKKESFPLTVTSAQKNPTAFYLCATSGGGTDTQYFGPGTRLTVL.

This clone was seen more than once but under ten times. V gene TRBV6-1 combines with J gene TRBJ1-4, with D unresolved. CDR3 length: 14 residues. CDR1 and CDR2 from the germline V gene are MNHNS and SASEGT. Trimming took off 8 bases at V and 0 bases at J, with 10 bases between the two ends. CDR3 residues: CASGRLATNEKLFF. The CDR3 bases are TGTGCCAGCGGCCGACTGGCAACTAATGAAAAACTGTTTTTT.

The rearrangement joins TRBV18 to TRBJ1-1; possibly TRBD1 for D (5 bases). This CDR3 is built from 15 residues. CDR1 and CDR2 (germline): KGHSH, LQKENI. The V and J ends lost 4 bases and 3 bases respectively, with 15 bases between them. CDR3 loop: CASSLAVGGYTEAFF. For the CDR3, the DNA is TGTGCCAGCTCACTGGCGGTCGGGGGATACACTGAAGCTTTCTTT.

The rearrangement joins TRBV7-2 to TRBJ1-4, with TRBD1 matching over 8 bases. Per germline, CDR1 SGHTA and CDR2 FQGNSA. This CDR3 spans 14 amino acids. The junction had 4 bases not matched to a gene; V was cut back by 3 bases and J by 7 bases. CDR3 in amino acids: CASSFTGGGEKLFF. CDR3 bases: TGTGCCAGCAGCTTCACAGGGGGAGGTGAAAAACTGTTTTTT. The entire variable domain, with the rest obtained from reference TRBV7-2 and TRBJ1-4, is as follows: GAGVSQSPSNKVTEKGKDVELRCDPISGHTALYWYRQSLGQGLEFLIYFQGNSAPDKSGLPSDRFSAERTGGSVSTLTIQRTQQEDSAVYLCASSFTGGGEKLFFGSGTQLSVL.

The chain uses TRBV28 and TRBJ1-2; 11 positions agree with TRBD1. This CDR3 region has 16 residues. Germline assignment: CDR1 MDHEN and CDR2 SYDVKM. V shed 7 bases, J shed 5 bases, and the junction held 12 bases outside the gene matches. CDR3 loop: CASMFSGTGGGYGYTF. CDR3 coding DNA: TGTGCCAGCATGTTCTCCGGGACAGGGGGTGGATATGGCTACACCTTC.

This clone was detected a few times. The chain employs TRBV14 and TRBJ1-1, with D unclear. V was shortened by 0 bases and J by 1 base, with 3 bases between the two germline ends. The CDR3 runs 13 residues. Germline CDR1 and CDR2: SGHDN and FVKESK. The CDR3 region is CASSQDRNTEAFF. CDR3 DNA: TGTGCCAGCAGCCAAGACCGGAACACTGAAGCTTTCTTT.

This clone was detected once. The CDR3 here is CASSFQGTGNTIYF. CDR3 DNA: TGCGCCAGCAGCTTCCAGGGAACTGGAAACACCATATATTTT. This chain links TRBV5-1 with TRBJ1-3, with a possible D match to TRBD1 (5 bases). CDR3 length: 14 residues. Germline assignment: CDR1 SGHRS and CDR2 YFSETQ. V lost 2 bases to trimming and J lost 2 bases, with 8 bases between them.

The CDR3 is CASSARTSKPNQPQHF. CDR3 sequence (DNA): TGTGCCAGTAGTGCCCGGACTTCTAAACCAAATCAGCCCCAGCATTTT. The chain uses TRBV19 and TRBJ1-5, with D unclear. The CDR3 contains 16 residues. V was pared by 5 bases and J by 4 bases, with 18 bases between. Germline V CDR1 and CDR2: LNHDA, SQIVND (reference sequence).

Only one count was recorded for this clone. This sequence joins TRBV11-2 and TRBJ1-4; D perhaps matches TRBD1 (5 bases). V gave up 2 bases and J gave up 5 bases, with 9 bases separating them. Looked up from germline, CDR1 is SGHAT and CDR2 is FQNNGV. This CDR3 has 14 amino acids. CDR3 sequence (DNA): TGTGCCAGCAGCTTAATGGGGGGGAATGAAAAACTGTTTTTT. Its protein is CASSLMGGNEKLFF. The full variable domain, with the rest looked up from reference TRBV11-2 and TRBJ1-4, is EAGVAQSPRYKIIEKRQSVAFWCNPISGHATLYWYQQILGQGPKLLIQFQNNGVVDDSQLPKDRFSAERLKGVDSTLKIQPAKLEDSAVYLCASSLMGGNEKLFFGSGTQLSVL.

The gene calls are TRBV7-9 and TRBJ2-2, with 9 bases aligning to TRBD2. V trimming: 6 bases; J trimming: 1 base; junction bases outside the gene matches: 9. CDR3 length equals 17 residues. CDR1 and CDR2 from the germline V gene are SEHNR and FQNEAQ (reference sequence). CDR3: CASSFTAGGLNTGELFF. Here the CDR3 DNA reads TGTGCCAGCAGTTTTACAGCGGGGGGTTTGAACACCGGGGAGCTGTTTTTT.

V and J are TRBV19 and TRBJ1-5; D remains ambiguous. CDR3 length equals 15 residues. Germline-derived CDR1 and CDR2 are LNHDA and SQIVND (reference sequence). With 3 bases removed from V and 5 bases from J, the gap between germline ends came to 14 bases. CDR3 region: CASSIFPTGDQPQHF. The CDR3 DNA sequence: TGTGCCAGTAGTATCTTCCCGACGGGAGATCAGCCCCAGCATTTT.

This chain links TRBV7-9 with TRBJ1-1; a weak D match, TRBD1 (5 bases). With 5 bases removed from V and 0 bases from J, the gap between germline ends came to 7 bases. The CDR3 is made up of 13 amino acids. From germline, CDR1 is SEHNR and CDR2 FQNEAQ (reference sequence). CDR3 DNA sequence: TGTGCCAGCAGCCTGACAGTGAACACTGAAGCTTTCTTT. Amino acids: CASSLTVNTEAFF.

The chain couples TRBV7-7 to TRBJ2-5, with D perhaps TRBD2 (6 bases). The CDR3 is made up of 13 amino acids. Germline values: CDR1 SSHAT, CDR2 FNYEAQ (reference sequence). The germline V and J ends were trimmed by 5 bases and 3 bases, with 10 bases remaining between them. In DNA, the CDR3 is TGTGCCAGCAGCAGGGACTCGAAAGAGACCCAGTACTTC. Protein: CASSRDSKETQYF.

The V gene is TRBV5-6, the J gene TRBJ2-7, with D possibly matching TRBD1 (6 bases). Germline-derived CDR1 and CDR2 are SGHDT and YYEEEE. V lost 3 bases and J 1 base, leaving 11 bases between the germline ends. The CDR3 has 14 amino acids. Written as DNA, the CDR3 is TGTGCCAGCAGCTACACCGACAGGTCCTACGAGCAGTACTTC. This sequence encodes CASSYTDRSYEQYF.

CDR3 in amino acids: CASSESGEGTGNSPLHF. CDR3 DNA: TGTGCCAGCAGTGAATCTGGAGAGGGGACAGGCAATTCACCCCTCCACTTT. The chain joins TRBV25-1 to TRBJ1-6, with 8 positions matching TRBD1. The V gene's germline CDR1 is MGHDK and CDR2 SYGVNS. The CDR3 length is 17 residues. Losses at the gene ends were 1 base for V and 7 bases for J; bases not matched to a gene: 9.

By proportion, this clone is medium-sized (0.01 to 0.1%). The chain joins TRBV6-1 to TRBJ1-3; D ambiguous. Germline V gene lookup returns CDR1 MNHNS and CDR2 SASEGT. Trimming stripped 2 bases from V and 7 bases from J, with 9 bases between. The CDR3 consists of 13 residues. The CDR3 spells CASSELFPNTIYF. The DNA for the CDR3 is TGTGCCAGCAGTGAACTTTTCCCCAACACCATATATTTT.

J is TRBJ1-1 and V is TRBV18, with 7 bases identical to TRBD1. There are 14 residues in the CDR3. CDR1 and CDR2 (germline): KGHSH, LQKENI. With 7 bases clipped from V and 1 base from J, the junction kept 6 bases outside the gene matches. This CDR3 reads CASYADRKNTEAFF. In DNA form, the CDR3 reads TGTGCCAGCTACGCGGACAGGAAGAACACTGAAGCTTTCTTT.

V usage is TRBV7-9 and J usage is TRBJ2-3; TRBD1 aligns across 10 bases. V gave up 5 bases and J gave up 6 bases; unmatched junction bases: 8. There are 15 residues in the CDR3. Per the germline V gene, CDR1 is SEHNR and CDR2 is FQNEAQ (reference sequence). Written as DNA, the CDR3 is TGTGCCAGCAGCAACCGACAGGGGGCTTGGGATACGCAGTATTTT. Translated, it gives CASSNRQGAWDTQYF.

The J gene is TRBJ2-3, the V gene TRBV5-8, with 7 positions matching TRBD2. Germline-derived CDR1 and CDR2 are SGHTS and YDEGEE. V lost 7 bases, J lost 8 bases, and 13 bases stayed unmatched. This CDR3 has 14 residues. The CDR3 coding sequence is TGTGCCAGCGGCATTTGGAGTGGGGGGGGTACGCAGTATTTT. Translated: CASGIWSGGGTQYF.

The gene calls are TRBV7-3 and TRBJ2-7; a possible D gene is TRBD2 (5 bases). The ends were cut back, 3 bases at V and 5 bases at J, with 11 bases in the middle. The CDR3 has 13 amino acids. Germline V gene data show CDR1 as SGHTA and CDR2 as FQGTGA. The DNA for the CDR3 is TGTGCCAGCAGCTTGAGCGGTGGTGACGAGCAGTACTTC. It is translated as CASSLSGGDEQYF.